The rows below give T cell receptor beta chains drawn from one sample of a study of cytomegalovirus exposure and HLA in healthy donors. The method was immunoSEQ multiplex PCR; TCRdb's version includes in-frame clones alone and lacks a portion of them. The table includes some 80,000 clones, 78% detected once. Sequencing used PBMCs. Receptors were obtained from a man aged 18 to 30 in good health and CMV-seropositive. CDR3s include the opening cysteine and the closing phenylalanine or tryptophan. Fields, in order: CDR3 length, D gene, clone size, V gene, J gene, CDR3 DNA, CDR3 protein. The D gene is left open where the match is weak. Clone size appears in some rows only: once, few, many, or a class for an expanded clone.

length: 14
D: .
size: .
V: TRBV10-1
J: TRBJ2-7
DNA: TGCGCCAGCAGTCGGGGGACCGCGAAGGGGGAGCAGTACTTC
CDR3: CASSRGTAKGEQYF

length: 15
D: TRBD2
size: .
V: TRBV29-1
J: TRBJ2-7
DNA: TGCAGCGTTCTGTTCCTTCTAGCGGGAACCTACGAGCAGTACTTC
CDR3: CSVLFLLAGTYEQYF

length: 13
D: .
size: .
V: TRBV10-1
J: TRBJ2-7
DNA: TGCGCCAGCGCCGAAGGGGACTCCTACGAGCAGTACTTC
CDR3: CASAEGDSYEQYF

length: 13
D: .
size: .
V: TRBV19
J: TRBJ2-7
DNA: TGTGCCAGTAGTACTTCTCCAGTCTACGAGCAGTACTTC
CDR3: CASSTSPVYEQYF

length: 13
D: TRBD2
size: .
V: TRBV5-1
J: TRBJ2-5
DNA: TGCGCCAGCAGCCGCCGGGGGGGGGAGACCCAGTACTTC
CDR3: CASSRRGGETQYF

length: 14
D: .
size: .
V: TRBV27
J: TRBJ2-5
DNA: TGTGCCAGCAATCACGGGAGTTCGGCAGAGACCCAGTACTTC
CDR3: CASNHGSSAETQYF

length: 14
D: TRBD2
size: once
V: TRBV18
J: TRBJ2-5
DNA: TGTGCCAGCTCCCCCGGACTAGTTCAAGAGACCCAGTACTTC
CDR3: CASSPGLVQETQYF

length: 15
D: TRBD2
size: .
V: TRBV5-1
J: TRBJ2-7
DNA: TGCGCCAGCAGCACCGGGACTAGCCCCGACTACGAGCAGTACTTC
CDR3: CASSTGTSPDYEQYF

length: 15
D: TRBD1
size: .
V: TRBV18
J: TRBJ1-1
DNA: TGTGCCTCTCAACCCCAGGGGGTTATGAACACTGAAGCTTTCTTT
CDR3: CASQPQGVMNTEAFF

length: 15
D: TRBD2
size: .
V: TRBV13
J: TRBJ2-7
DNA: TGTGCCAGCAGCTCAGCGGGAATCGGCTCCTACGAGCAGTACTTC
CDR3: CASSSAGIGSYEQYF

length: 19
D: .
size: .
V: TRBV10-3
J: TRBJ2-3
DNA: TGTGCCATCATTGGTACGTTGTTGGGAGAAGGGACAAGCACAGATACGCAGTATTTT
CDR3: CAIIGTLLGEGTSTDTQYF

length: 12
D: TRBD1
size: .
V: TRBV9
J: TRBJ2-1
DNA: TGTGCCAGCAGCGCAGCGACAGGGGAGCAGTTCTTC
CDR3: CASSAATGEQFF

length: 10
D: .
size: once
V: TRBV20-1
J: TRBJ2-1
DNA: TGCAGCGGGACTTCAAATGAGCAGTTCTTC
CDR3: CSGTSNEQFF

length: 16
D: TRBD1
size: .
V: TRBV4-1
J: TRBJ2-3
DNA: TGCGCCAGCAGCAAACGGGACAGCGCGCTTTCAGATACGCAGTATTTT
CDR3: CASSKRDSALSDTQYF

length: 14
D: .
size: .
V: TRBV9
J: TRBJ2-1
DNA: TGTGCCAGCAGCGTAGGCACCCGGTACAATGAGCAGTTCTTC
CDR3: CASSVGTRYNEQFF

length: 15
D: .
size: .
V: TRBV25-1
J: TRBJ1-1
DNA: TGTGCCAGCAGTGAATCGGGGGGAACGGACACTGAAGCTTTCTTT
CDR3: CASSESGGTDTEAFF

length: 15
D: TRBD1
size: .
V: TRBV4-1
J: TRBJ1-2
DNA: TGCGCCAGCAGCCTAGAAAGGACAGGGATTGGTGGCTACACCTTC
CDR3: CASSLERTGIGGYTF

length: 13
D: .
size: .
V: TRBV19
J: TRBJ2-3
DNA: TGTGCCAGTAGTAGGCCCAACACAGATACGCAGTATTTT
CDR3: CASSRPNTDTQYF

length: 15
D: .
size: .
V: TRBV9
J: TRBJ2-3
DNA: TGTGCCAGCAGCGTAGATGTAGGACCGCGGGGTACGCAGTATTTT
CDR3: CASSVDVGPRGTQYF

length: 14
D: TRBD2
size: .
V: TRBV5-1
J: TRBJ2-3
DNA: TGCGCCACCCAAACTAGCGGGAGCCCAGATACGCAGTATTTT
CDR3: CATQTSGSPDTQYF

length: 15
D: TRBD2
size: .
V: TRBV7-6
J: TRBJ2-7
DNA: TGTGCCAGCAGCTTAGCGGTCGGGGGGGCTTACGAGCAGTACTTC
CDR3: CASSLAVGGAYEQYF

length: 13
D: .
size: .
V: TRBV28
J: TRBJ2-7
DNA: TGTGCCAGCGGGGGCAGGGTAGCCTACGAGCAGTACTTC
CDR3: CASGGRVAYEQYF

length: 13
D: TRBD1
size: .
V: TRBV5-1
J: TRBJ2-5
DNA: TGCGCCAGCAGCTCAGGGGGCCAAGAGACCCAGTACTTC
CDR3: CASSSGGQETQYF

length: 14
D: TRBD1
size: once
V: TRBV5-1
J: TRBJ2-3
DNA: TGCGCCAGCAGCCGGGACAGTAGCACAGATACGCAGTATTTT
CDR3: CASSRDSSTDTQYF

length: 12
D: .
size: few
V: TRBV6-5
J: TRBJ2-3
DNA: TGTGCCAGCAGTTACGGGGGCGGTACGCAGTATTTT
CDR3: CASSYGGGTQYF